The present T cell receptor (beta chain) was sequenced within a study of T cells in Graves' hyperthyroidism and ophthalmopathy. Regarding the study as a whole: Ophthalmopathy could be told apart from stable hyperthyroidism with a 13 V-J model.

The V gene lost 4 bases and the J gene lost 7 bases, with 14 bases spanning the gap. Germline values: CDR1 SGHRS, CDR2 YFSETQ. The CDR3 extends over 14 amino acids. This clonotype was detected a few times. As yet, its antigen is unknown. Regions amplified from RNA transcripts were the TCR beta CDR3 regions. First-round RT-PCR targeting the TCR CDR3 was performed with the HTBI primer set. In TCRdb, the multiplex PCR reads were re-called with MiXCR into one record per CDR3 protein. Of a few hundred thousand distinct CDR3 sequences listed, roughly 18% are singletons. The chain combines TRBV5-1 with TRBJ1-4; D remains unclear. Sequencing was carried out using blood. The TCR originated in a young woman with Graves' ophthalmopathy. As DNA, the CDR3 is TGCGCCAGCAGCAAAAGGCTATCTGGTGAAAAACTGTTTTTT. Protein sequence: CASSKRLSGEKLFF.